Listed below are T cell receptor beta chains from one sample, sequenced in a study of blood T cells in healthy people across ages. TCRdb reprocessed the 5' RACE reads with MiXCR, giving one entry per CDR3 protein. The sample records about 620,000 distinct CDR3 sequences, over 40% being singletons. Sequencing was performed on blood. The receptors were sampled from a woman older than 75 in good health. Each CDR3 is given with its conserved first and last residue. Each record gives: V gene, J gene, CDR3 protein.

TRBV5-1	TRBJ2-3	CASSFGGTVADTQYF
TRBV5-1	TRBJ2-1	CASSARDRDNEQFF
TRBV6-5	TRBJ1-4	CASSWTRTNEKLFF
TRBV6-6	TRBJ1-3	CASTTGGRGNTIYF
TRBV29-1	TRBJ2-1	CSVEARHNEQFF
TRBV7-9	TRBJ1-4	CASSLEGQTNEKLFF
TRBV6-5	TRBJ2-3	CASSYLGPTDTQYF
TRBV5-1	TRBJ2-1	CASSPTSGRNEQFF
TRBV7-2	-	CASSLGGRGTQYF
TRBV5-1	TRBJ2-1	CASSLDLVENEQFF
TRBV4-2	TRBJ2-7	CASSQDLGCEQYF
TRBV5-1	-	CASSRGQGLYEQYF
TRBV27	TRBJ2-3	CASSAGQGSGTQYF
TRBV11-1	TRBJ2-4	CASSLGGTLSKNIQYF
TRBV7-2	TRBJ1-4	CASSPPGLEGEKLFF
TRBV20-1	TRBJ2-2	CSAHSGRAVGELFF
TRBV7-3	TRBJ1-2	CASGDRGQEGYTF
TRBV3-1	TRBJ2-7	CASRRTSGTYEQYF
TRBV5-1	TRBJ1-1	CASSFGQPVNTEAFF
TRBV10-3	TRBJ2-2	CAIRSPVGELFF
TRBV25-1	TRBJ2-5	CASSELGQGQETQYF
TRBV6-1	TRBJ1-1	CASTESTGTVGGAFF
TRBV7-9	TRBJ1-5	CASSPDRANQPQHF
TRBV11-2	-	CASSRYRDSIYEQYF
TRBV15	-	CATSRGSQGVRTQYF
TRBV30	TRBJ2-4	CAWSWFDSREQYF
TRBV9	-	CASSVSLAETQYF
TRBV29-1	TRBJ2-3	CSVAGGGTDTQYF
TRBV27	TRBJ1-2	CASSVMDREDYTF
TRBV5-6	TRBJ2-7	CASSILTVDEQYF
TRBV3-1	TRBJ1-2	CASSQEVGAYGYTF
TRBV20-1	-	CSAREPGGPGNIQYF
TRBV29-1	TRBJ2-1	CSAGTGGNEQFF
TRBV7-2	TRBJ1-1	CASSLVSGMNTEAFF
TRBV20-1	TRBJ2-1	CSARDWVAGVHEQFF
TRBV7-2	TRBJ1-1	CASSLYSTGVNTEAFF
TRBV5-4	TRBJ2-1	CASSSRLADNEQFF
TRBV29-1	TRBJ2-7	CSVGYGTGYEQYF
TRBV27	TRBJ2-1	CASSYEGRGKGEQFF
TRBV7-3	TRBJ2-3	CASSPLSGGDTDTQYF
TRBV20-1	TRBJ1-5	CSAALGGSNQPQHF
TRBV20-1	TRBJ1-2	CSASHIYGYTF
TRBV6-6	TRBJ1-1	CASSYSQNTEAFF